Sequencing of this T cell receptor (beta chain) was carried out in a study of molecular identifiers for immune sequencing clone quantification. This clonotype has ten or more counts. Via MiXCR, TCRdb re-called the PCR reads, giving one row per CDR3 protein. The table has approximately 670,000 distinct CDR3 sequences, 15% to 20% seen once. This CDR3 has 16 residues. Unmatched junction bases numbered 8, after V lost 6 bases and J lost 3 bases. CDR1 is MNHEY and CDR2 is SMNVEV in the germline V gene (reference sequence). The source material was naive CD8+ T cells from blood, with Jurkat cell RNA spiked in. Subset defined: FACS-sorted CD8+CD4-CCR7+CD45RA+ naive T cells. The V call is TRBV27, the J call TRBJ2-3, with 11 bases identical to TRBD2. The clonotype originates from a human donor in good health. Some libraries in this study had Jurkat cell RNA spiked in. CDR3: CASRAYSGGATDTQYF. The DNA for the CDR3 is TGTGCCAGCAGGGCATATAGCGGGGGGGCTACAGATACGCAGTATTTT.